This TCR beta chain came from a study of blood T cell repertoires in COVID-19 (dated by TCRdb to 2020 to 2022). About the study as a whole: Collaborator samples came from the United States, Italy and Spain and covered acute and convalescent phases of COVID-19. The prospective study material was composed of cDNA or gDNA derived from T cells, B-cell-depleted T cells, or PBMCs. A de-identified subject ID, COVID-19 status, age in years and sex were almost always included in the sample metadata. Samples came from the ongoing ImmuneRACE study (first 160 participants) plus 1,254 subjects from 6 global collaborators. Where HLA class I and class II types were available, the types were taken from metadata supplied by the sample provider, not from assay-based typing. The repertoires were released in a freely available public database meant as a resource for research on the immune response to SARS-CoV-2. The dataset comprised deeply sampled blood TCRbeta repertoires from subjects exposed to, actively infected with, or recovered from COVID-19. What the work shows at the level of the full study, not this receptor alone: How much clinical and demographic metadata was included differed by source and by participant, and the metadata was provided uncurated.

TCRbeta CDR3 regions were amplified from genomic DNA by means of the immunoSEQ Assay, a bias-controlled multiplex PCR. The source study handled its data this way. The number of nucleated cells in each sample was estimated from the amplification of reference gene primers within the assay. To quantify the absolute abundance of each unique TCRbeta CDR3 rearrangement, sequence reads were collapsed and filtered. For each sample, productive Simpson clonality was calculated as the square root of Simpson's diversity index across productive rearrangements. This is the immuneACCESS table as TCRdb keeps it, with only in-frame sequences that have V and J called. A part of the clones is gone; compared with another copy, unresolved V genes explain less than half, and the rest is unexplained. D and trimming were read from the DNA, whereas the V and J calls and clone size are those reported in that table. In this sample the table shows 250,000 or so clones, 86% of which occur a single time. Of the sample, 1.5% to 2% is held by the ten largest clones.

V loses 5 bases of germline sequence and J loses 1 base, and the interval between the two ends is 3 bases. Taken from the germline V gene, the CDR1 and CDR2 loops are WSHSY and SAAADI. The CDR3 has 11 amino acids, counting the end cysteine and phenylalanine. Left in the record is the CDR3 DNA by itself, 33 bases read in frame from the first base. Whole blood was collected in K2EDTA tubes by collaborating institutions according to the institutions' own protocols. For TCRbeta analysis, collaborators shipped samples in one of three forms: frozen whole blood, isolated PBMCs, or DNA extracted from either of those sample types. The sample holds a few counts of this clone. Which antigen it targets is not known. Qualities for individual bases were not recorded, and no much larger clone is one base off.

The clonotype was recovered from a man aged 25 to 40 with active or convalescent COVID-19. Sample: peripheral blood. Recombination joined TRBV10-2 with TRBJ2-7; the D gene assignment is ambiguous. The CDR3: CASSHSYEQYF. The DNA sequence reads TGCGCCAGCAGTCATTCCTACGAGCAGTACTTC.